Following are 3 T cell receptor beta chains from one sample sequenced in a study of blood T cell repertoires in COVID-19. The assay was immunoSEQ multiplex PCR, and TCRdb's table has in-frame clones only and misses some. The repertoire has around 170,000 clones, around 89% of them found once; the top ten carry less than 2%. The sequenced material came from peripheral blood. These receptors all stem from a man between 18 and 29 years old who had recovered from COVID-19.

This sequence joins TRBV2 and TRBJ1-2; a weak D match, TRBD1 (6 bases). This CDR3 comprises 13 residues. Germline assignment: CDR1 SNHLY and CDR2 FYNNEI. Trimming removed 4 bases at V and 6 bases at J, with 12 bases between. The CDR3 DNA reads as TGTGCCAGCAGTGGGGACAAGCCACATGGCTACACCTTC. Its protein is CASSGDKPHGYTF.

The rearrangement links TRBV3-1 (or the pseudogene TRBV3-2) to TRBJ2-3; TRBD2 matches at 11 bases. Trimming removed 4 bases from V and 4 bases from J; junction bases left unmatched: 1. CDR1 LGHDT and CDR2 YNNKEL come from the germline V gene (reference sequence). This CDR3 has 14 amino acids. The CDR3 sequence is CASSRSGRADTQYF. The CDR3 nucleotides read TGTGCCAGCAGCCGTAGCGGGAGGGCAGATACGCAGTATTTT.

This clone appeared once. The J gene is TRBJ2-7, the V gene TRBV9; D might be TRBD2 (5 bases). The length of the CDR3 is 15 residues. The germline V gene has CDR1 SGDLS and CDR2 YYNGEE. V lost 0 bases, J lost 3 bases, and 13 bases lay in between. CDR3 sequence reads: CASSVGGSADYEQYF. For the CDR3, the DNA is TGTGCCAGCAGCGTAGGTGGGAGCGCAGACTACGAGCAGTACTTC.